This TCR beta chain emerged from a study of cytomegalovirus exposure and HLA in healthy donors (TCRdb year 2017). The study in broad terms: An earlier analysis of 550 to 700 of the donors reported 250 to 300 Gb of sequence data and about 100 million unique TCR beta sequences from 150 million to 200 million T cells. In an earlier analysis of around 540 of the donors, high-throughput TCR beta sequencing was used to judge whether each TCR beta V gene segment behaved as functional or pseudogenic. Among the approximately 400 genotyped donors, approximately 81% belonged to the genetic ancestry cluster associated with self-reported Caucasian donors. Rather than using new phenotypic data, the later analysis identified candidate immune exposures from TCR beta sequences and from how often those sequences occurred across donors. High-throughput TCR immunosequencing, statistical association of individual TCRs with disease status, and machine learning were combined to predict cytomegalovirus infection status. A separate validation cohort of roughly 110 different subjects was used in addition to the approximately 610-subject first cohort. Alongside the repertoire data, information on donor age, sex, ethnicity and CMV serostatus was compiled. About five DR-DQ haplotypes were treated as single units for association and clustering because of strong linkage in the cohort. The T cell repertoires of about 700 subjects were profiled by immunosequencing and related to cytomegalovirus serostatus. A later genetic analysis used genome-wide SNP genotypes for about three fifths of the 666 donors, treating that subset as a discovery cohort. Typing coverage varied by locus: about 629-640 donors for A, B, C, DRB1 and DQB1; 522 for DQA1; around 610 for DPA1; some 470 for DPB1. Both class I and class II loci were covered by HLA typing, at four-digit resolution. On average, approximately 250,000 unique TCR beta nucleotide sequences were sequenced per donor among 350 to 400 genotyped donors of the cohort, with roughly 18% of those sequences being non-productive. The study aimed to test whether cataloging public T cell receptors could reveal signatures of past pathogen exposure. All discovery cohort repertoires had been generated on a single sequencing platform. About 320 gigabases of sequencing data and 70 million to 100 million unique TCR sequences were included in an early release covering 550 to 800 HLA-typed donors. A later analysis re-analyzed previously published TCR beta repertoires from roughly 630 donors and added high-resolution HLA genotyping to study TCR occurrence patterns.

The cohort comprised 666 healthy bone marrow donors. All cohort members were sampled while nominally healthy, although unrecorded immune exposures were likely present. The donor tested CMV seronegative, placing the donor among the 352 seronegative members of the cohort. A peripheral blood sample was collected from each donor, and TCR beta sequencing was performed on peripheral blood mononuclear cells. Genomic DNA extraction from the blood cell samples was performed with the Qiagen DNeasy Blood Extraction Kit. General findings and caveats noted by the study authors: A later genetic analysis associated a missense DCLRE1C variant with V-gene and J-gene trimming of TCR beta chains, and an independent cohort replicated the association. Because HLA typing was missing for some donors at each locus, association tests included only the typed subset. When HLA alleles, especially DR and DQ, strongly co-occurred, TCR associations were difficult to assign to individual alleles. In vitro tests confirmed that three of the cytomegalovirus-associated TCR beta chains recognize cytomegalovirus antigens. A cluster of highly shared sequence variants was judged likely to be a technical artifact of the sequencing pipeline. The presence/absence analyses assumed that sequencing depth was roughly uniform across donors, and that assumption may not be true. In a later analysis, HLA-associated TCR beta chains showed more clonal expansion and lower generation probabilities than non-associated chains that were equally common. Roughly 17 rarely observed V segments, including chromosome 9 orphons, were excluded from the earlier analysis of several hundred of the donors because counts were too low. In an earlier analysis of 587 of the donors, most TCR beta V segments appeared in productive rearrangements about 87% or about 30% of the time, broadly matching IMGT annotations. Some IMGT-functional V segments, including TRBV6-2 and TRBV6-3, could not be distinguished by the 87-base-pair reads and were therefore excluded. The study listed 170 or so TCR beta chains as associated with cytomegalovirus. A later analysis associated 15,000 or so TCR beta sequences with specific HLA alleles at a false discovery rate of 0.05. It was suggested by the authors that the approach could potentially be generalized to other disease states and immunological phenotypes. A further reported finding was that TCR beta sequences accurately predicted the HLA-A and HLA-B alleles for most subjects in the first cohort. Only TCR beta chains were sequenced in this cohort, and the absence of alpha or paired-chain data limited detectable features. A later analysis reported that several top co-occurrence clusters appeared linked to parvovirus B19, influenza, CMV and Epstein-Barr virus. According to a later genetic analysis, donors in an Asian-associated ancestry cluster had fewer N-insertions in productive TCRs than the approximately 670-donor mean. While some public TCRs were present in many individuals, most TCR sequences turned up only very rarely across donors. In a later analysis, TCR association rates were found to vary across HLA loci, with the most associated TCRs seen for DRB1 alleles and the fewest for HLA-C alleles. The classifier was reported to diagnose cytomegalovirus status with high specificity and sensitivity in both the original cohort and the validation cohort. Most CMV-associated TCR beta chains appeared to be HLA-restricted in a later analysis, and the HLA associations seemed to be driven largely by CMV exposure. Linkage disequilibrium might explain the correlated functional status among segregating V segments, but an unknown experimental factor could not be ruled out. The only immune exposure information available for the cohort was CMV serostatus.

Measured from the cysteine to the phenylalanine, the CDR3 is 16 residues long. Of all the DNA, just the CDR3 is kept, 48 bases in frame from base 1. Library preparation employed the immunoSEQ multiplex PCR assay. For the multiplex PCR, a mixture combining 60 forward primers for TCR Vbeta segments and 13 reverse primers for TCR Jbeta segments was used. Amplification of the CDR3 region of rearranged TCR beta genes was performed with a multiplex PCR assay on genomic DNA. On the Illumina HiSeq System, the amplified TCR beta libraries were sequenced as 87-base-pair reads. The original methods were these. Across the 700 or so repertoires, a later analysis counted roughly 77 million unique TCR beta chains, roughly 11 million of which were shared by at least two donors. Raw reads were error-corrected and collapsed into unique sequences by a nearest-neighbor algorithm in which closely related sequences were merged to remove PCR and sequencing errors. CDR3 sequences were aligned to IMGT reference sequences to assign V, D and J gene segments. For a sequence to be retained, at least a six-nucleotide match to both a V gene segment and a J gene segment was required. Rearrangements were called productive when the CDR3 lacked stop codons and stayed in frame with V and J; all others were non-productive. CDR3 was defined according to IMGT convention as the region running from the second conserved V-encoded cysteine to the conserved J-encoded phenylalanine. In an earlier analysis of 587 of the donors, sequences lacking an unambiguous match to a single V gene segment were excluded. In an earlier analysis of a few hundred of the donors, a V segment was called functional when productive rearrangements were above 56.7%, and segregating when the standard deviation between donors exceeded 5%. A statistical classification framework was built for diagnosing cytomegalovirus status from the catalog of TCR beta chain sequences. In a later analysis, V and J genes were assigned by comparing TCR nucleotide sequences against IMGT/GENE-DB human TR gene sequences. Using the TCRdist pipeline, a later analysis assigned CDR3 sequences along with most-parsimonious VDJ recombination scenarios. In a later analysis, each TCR beta chain was defined by its CDR3 amino acid sequence together with its V-gene family, and reads without a unique V-gene family were excluded. In a later analysis, around 650 highly shared, low-generation-probability nucleotide sequences were removed to address suspected cross-contamination and a sequencing artifact. In a later analysis, a clonal expansion index was calculated for each public chain from normalized within-repertoire ranks of inferred template counts. A later analysis computed generation probabilities with a VDJ recombination model fitted to out-of-frame rearrangements, and checked the results against IGoR. Hypergeometric tests were used in a later analysis to score TCR-TCR, TCR-HLA and TCR-CMV co-occurrence, with a repertoire-size bias correction applied to the TCR pairs. A later analysis estimated false discovery rates by permuting HLA or CMV assignments 20 times. In a later analysis, co-occurring TCRs were grouped using DBSCAN, with TCRdist sequence similarity added in when clustering inside HLA-allele-positive subsets. For co-occurrence clustering, repertoires with fewer than 30,000 or more than 120,000 public chains were excluded, along with four to six repertoires with anomalous nucleotide sharing. The table comes from immuneACCESS by way of TCRdb, which keeps in-frame sequences with V and J called. Part of the clones is missing from these tables; in studies checked, under half for an unresolved V gene and the rest for unknown reasons. Clone size and the V and J calls come from that table; the DNA yielded D and trimming. The sample's clone listing holds fewer than 150,000 clones. The ten largest make up 2.7% of the sample.

On this clone: Its antigen is currently not known.

This TCR came from a man in his forties or fifties in good health and CMV-seronegative. The sequence joins TRBV21-1 to TRBJ2-5; the table's TRBD1 call for D was not verified on the DNA. TRBV21-1 is designated a pseudogene. Sequenced material: PBMCs. The DNA sequence is as follows: TGTGCCAGCAGCAAAGGTCGGGGACAGGGGCGAGAGACCCAGTACTTC. It specifies CASSKGRGQGRETQYF.